The T cell receptor (beta chain) under discussion was sequenced for a study of identical twins. MiXCR, run by TCRdb on the 5' RACE reads, gives a single entry per CDR3 protein. The data show around 450,000 distinct CDR3 sequences, over 12% seen once. About this clonotype itself: At one end the junction does not follow the germline gene, possibly because of a read error.

These same data were also listed under a study on yellow fever vaccine responses in identical twins. According to that study: Twins' T cell vaccine responses reportedly looked partly convergent, partly personalized.

The sequence derives from a woman in her late teens or twenties in good health. Input material: CD4+ T cells sorted from blood.

The DNA for the CDR3 is TGTGCCAGCAGCTTAGGGCCGGCAAACATTCAGCACTTC. Protein sequence: CASSLGPANIQHF. The chain couples TRBV7-2 to TRBJ2-4; D is ambiguous. CDR3 length equals 13 residues. Germline lookup yields CDR1 SGHTA and CDR2 FQGNSA.